The entry below describes one T cell receptor beta chain. Its antigen is as yet unknown. The data are from a study of shared clonotypes between healthy human individuals. Study outcomes and limitations: Few donors limited the genetic and exposure-history diversity represented.

Germline values: CDR1 SGHAT, CDR2 FQNNGV. The CDR3 is 14 amino acids. V gave up 8 bases and J gave up 2 bases, with 16 bases separating them. Here immunoSEQ multiplex PCR was the method, and the copy in TCRdb shows in-frame clones only, minus some. The profile covers a few million clones, with roughly 93% appearing a single time and 0.35% to 0.5% taken by the ten largest. The TCR sequence derives from a man aged 18 to 30 in good health. Some clones in this sample may be carry-over from other donors' samples. The chain links TRBV11-2 to TRBJ2-7; D may be TRBD1 or TRBD2 (6 bases each). Input material: naive CD4+ T cells from PBMCs. The subset here: CD45RA+ positively selected. DNA for the CDR3: TGTGCCAGCTCCCGTGAGAGGGGGGCCTACGAGCAGTACTTC. Translation: CASSRERGAYEQYF.